This TCR beta chain is drawn from a study of spatial heterogeneity in lung cancer. In the study overall: Unique TCR and UMI combinations averaged more than ten appearances each in raw reads. Study findings and constraints: Ubiquitous and regional expanded TCR counts mirrored ubiquitous and regional nonsynonymous mutation counts, respectively. Intratumoral expanded alpha and beta TCR counts were found to track tumor mutation counts.

On each TCR cDNA molecule, a unique molecular identifier was present. TCRdb redid the calling of the 5' RACE reads with MiXCR, one entry per CDR3 protein. Of 5,500 to 7,000 distinct CDR3 sequences detected, around 7.3% appear once; the ten largest clones hold approximately 29%. In its sample, this clonotype was seen many times. The antigen remains unidentified. As for time point: sample taken at primary tumor resection. This TCR was recovered from a female donor with early-stage non-small cell lung cancer. The sequencing here drew on lung tumor tissue, taken at surgery.

Here the CDR3 DNA reads TGCAGTGCCAACCCCCGGACTAGCGGGAGCTATGAGCAGTTCTTC. This codes for CSANPRTSGSYEQFF. The chain couples TRBV20-1 to TRBJ2-1, with 13 bases lining up with TRBD2. The V segment lost 6 bases and the J segment 8 bases; nucleotides outside the gene matches: 10. Germline loops: CDR1 DFQATT, CDR2 SNEGSKA (reference sequence). The CDR3 spans 15 residues.